This passage covers 24 T cell receptor beta chains from one sample sequenced in a study of B cell selection in AIRE deficiency. Profiled with immunoSEQ multiplex PCR; TCRdb holds only in-frame clones, not every one. The table lists 20,000 to 25,000 clones, roughly 97% of them singletons, with 0.17% in the top ten. The sorted conventional CD4 T cells were gated as CD4+CD127+. The sample consisted of conventional CD4+ T cells sorted from PBMCs. The source is a human donor with AIRE deficiency.

This chain joins TRBV11-3 and TRBJ2-5; TRBD1 agrees at 8 bases. Germline CDR1 and CDR2: SGHNT and YENEEA. CDR3 length equals 14 residues. The V and J ends lost 5 bases and 4 bases, in that order; junction bases with no gene match: 6. The CDR3 region has the DNA TGTGCCAGCAGCCCAGGACAGGGTCCAGAGACCCAGTACTTC. The encoded protein is CASSPGQGPETQYF. Combining the CDR3 with reference TRBV11-3 and TRBJ2-5 gives the whole variable domain EAGVVQSPRYKIIEKKQPVAFWCNPISGHNTLYWYLQNLGQGPELLIRYENEEAVDDSQLPKDRFSAERLKGVDSTLKIQPAELGDSAVYLCASSPGQGPETQYFGPGTRLLVL.

The chain links TRBV9 to TRBJ2-2; 9 bases agree with TRBD1. The CDR3 loop spans 17 amino acids. After removal of 0 bases from V and 1 base from J, the junction contained 4 bases not matched to a gene. Germline CDR1 and CDR2: SGDLS and YYNGEE. Here the CDR3 DNA reads TGTGCCAGCAGCGTAGCAGCGGGACAGGGGAACACCGGGGAGCTGTTTTTT. Amino acid sequence: CASSVAAGQGNTGELFF.

V and J are TRBV11-3 and TRBJ2-1, with 8 positions matching TRBD2. Germline lookup yields CDR1 SGHNT and CDR2 YENEEA. This CDR3 is 14 amino acids long. V lost 2 bases to trimming and J lost 5 bases; unmatched junction nucleotides: 2. The CDR3 DNA sequence: TGTGCCAGCAGCTTAAGACTAGCGAACAATGAGCAGTTCTTC. Protein: CASSLRLANNEQFF.

The V and J genes are TRBV7-2 and TRBJ2-7; D is unclear. Trimming removed 1 base at V and 6 bases at J, with 7 bases between. The CDR3 length is 12 residues. CDR1 is SGHTA, CDR2 FQGNSA, per germline. Written as DNA, the CDR3 is TGTGCCAGCAGCTTAGTCGTGAGCGAGCAGTACTTC. It encodes CASSLVVSEQYF.

The chain combines TRBV28 with TRBJ1-1; no clear D. There are 13 residues in the CDR3. V lost 7 bases, J lost 4 bases, and 13 bases lay in between. Germline CDR1 is MDHEN and CDR2 is SYDVKM. CDR3 in DNA: TGTGCCAGCAAGCTCCAAAGGAGCACTGAAGCTTTCTTT. This gives the protein CASKLQRSTEAFF.

The genes are TRBV28 and TRBJ1-1; D unresolved. This CDR3 spans 11 amino acids. V was trimmed by 8 bases and J by 5 bases, leaving 9 bases between them. Germline V gene data show CDR1 as MDHEN and CDR2 as SYDVKM. The CDR3 DNA reads TGTGCCAGCTGCTTACAGACTGAAGCTTTCTTT. Translating gives CASCLQTEAFF.

The gene calls are TRBV27 and TRBJ2-7; 7 nucleotides align to TRBD2. V shed 5 bases, J shed 3 bases, and the junction held 10 bases outside the gene matches. Germline loops: CDR1 MNHEY, CDR2 SMNVEV (reference sequence). This CDR3 has 15 amino acids. The CDR3 region has the DNA TGTGCCAGCAGTCTTTGGGCTAGCGGATACTACGAGCAGTACTTC. Translated: CASSLWASGYYEQYF.

The genes are TRBV5-8 and TRBJ2-7; 9 nucleotides agree with TRBD2. CDR1 is SGHTS, CDR2 YDEGEE, per germline. Germline trimming cut 0 bases from V and 7 bases from J; bases unmatched to any gene: 11. The CDR3 has 16 residues. CDR3 residues: CASSLVASGKPKEQYF. The CDR3 region has the DNA TGTGCCAGCAGCTTGGTGGCTAGCGGGAAACCTAAAGAGCAGTACTTC.

The chain has TRBV21-1 and TRBJ1-2. TRBV21-1 is an annotated pseudogene. The length of the CDR3 is 14 residues. The CDR3 sequence is CASRWTKTNYGYTF. CDR3 nucleotides: TGTGCCAGCAGATGGACGAAGACTAACTATGGCTACACCTTC.

The genes are TRBV28 and TRBJ2-7, with 9 bases that match TRBD1. The germline CDR1 and CDR2 sequences are MDHEN and SYDVKM. There are 14 residues in the CDR3. The J segment lost 6 bases and the V segment lost 5 bases, leaving 8 bases of the junction unmatched. CDR3 loop: CASSPGDRVREQYF. The DNA for the CDR3 is TGTGCCAGCAGTCCGGGGGACAGGGTACGCGAGCAGTACTTC.

The rearrangement joins TRBV7-9 to TRBJ1-6, with 7 nucleotides matching TRBD1. This CDR3 is 14 amino acids long. CDR1 is SEHNR, CDR2 FQNEAQ, per germline (reference sequence). V lost 2 bases, J lost 8 bases, and 3 bases stayed unmatched. The DNA of the CDR3 is TGTGCCAGCAGCTTAAAGGGGGCTCATTCACCCCTCCACTTT. Translating gives CASSLKGAHSPLHF.

The chain joins TRBV20-1 to TRBJ1-5, with unresolved D. This CDR3 has 11 residues. CDR1 and CDR2 from the germline V gene are DFQATT and SNEGSKA (reference sequence). Trimming took off 7 bases at V and 6 bases at J, with 10 bases between the two ends. The CDR3 DNA sequence: TGCAGTGGCAAAACGGCTCAGCCCCAGCATTTT. It specifies CSGKTAQPQHF.

The DNA for the CDR3 is TGCGCCAGCAGCAAGGAGATGATTACAAATGAGCAGTTCTTC. It specifies CASSKEMITNEQFF. The V gene is TRBV5-1, the J gene TRBJ2-1; no reliable D call. Germline CDR1 is SGHRS and CDR2 is YFSETQ. CDR3 length: 14 amino acids. Deletions cut 4 bases from V and 7 bases from J, with 15 bases between. Full variable domain (remainder filled in from reference TRBV5-1 and TRBJ2-1): KAGVTQTPRYLIKTRGQQVTLSCSPISGHRSVSWYQQTPGQGLQFLFEYFSETQRNKGNFPGRFSGRQFSNSRSEMNVSTLELGDSALYLCASSKEMITNEQFFGPGTRLTVL.

The genes are TRBV4-3 and TRBJ1-1; D might be TRBD1 (6 bases). Deletions cut 0 bases from V and 4 bases from J, with 18 bases between. This CDR3 comprises 17 residues. CDR1 and CDR2 (germline): LGHNA, YSLEER. CDR3 nucleotide sequence: TGCGCCAGCAGCCAAGAGGTCACAGGGACTTTTATCACTGAAGCTTTCTTT. As protein: CASSQEVTGTFITEAFF.

J is TRBJ1-2 and V is TRBV5-1; TRBD1 matches at 8 bases. Germline loops: CDR1 SGHRS, CDR2 YFSETQ. This CDR3 comprises 14 residues. V lost 2 bases to trimming and J lost 8 bases; unmatched junction nucleotides: 8. CDR3 amino acids: CASSFQTGVEGYTF. In nucleotides, the CDR3 is TGCGCCAGCAGCTTTCAGACAGGGGTTGAGGGCTACACCTTC. Drawing the rest from reference TRBV5-1 and TRBJ1-2, the complete variable domain is KAGVTQTPRYLIKTRGQQVTLSCSPISGHRSVSWYQQTPGQGLQFLFEYFSETQRNKGNFPGRFSGRQFSNSRSEMNVSTLELGDSALYLCASSFQTGVEGYTFGSGTRLTVV.

The chain recombines TRBV4-1 with TRBJ2-1; maybe TRBD1 (6 bases). Trimming took 0 bases from V and 12 from J, leaving 21 bases between them. Germline V gives CDR1 MGHRA, CDR2 YSYEKL. The CDR3 loop spans 16 amino acids. The CDR3 loop is CASSQDGDRARGGQFF. For the CDR3, the DNA is TGCGCCAGCAGCCAAGACGGCGACAGAGCCAGAGGGGGGCAGTTCTTC.

This clone was picked up one time. This chain links TRBV28 with TRBJ2-1; 9 bases agree with TRBD2. Germline V CDR1 and CDR2: MDHEN, SYDVKM. J was trimmed by 6 bases and V by 4 bases; bases with no gene match: 10. This CDR3 region has 16 residues. The CDR3 nucleotides read TGTGCCAGCAGTTCGTCGGCGGGAGGGCCATTCAATGAGCAGTTCTTC. This encodes CASSSSAGGPFNEQFF. The full variable domain, rest sourced from reference TRBV28 and TRBJ2-1, is DVKVTQSSRYLVKRTGEKVFLECVQDMDHENMFWYRQDPGLGLRLIYFSYDVKMKEKGDIPEGYSVSREKKERFSLILESASTNQTSMYLCASSSSAGGPFNEQFFGPGTRLTVL.

The chain is built from TRBV7-3 and TRBJ2-7; possibly TRBD1 for D (5 bases). The CDR3 runs 15 residues. Germline V gene sequence: CDR1 SGHTA, CDR2 FQGTGA. The V end lost 5 bases, the J end lost 0 bases, and 14 bases lay between the germline ends. CDR3 in amino acids: CASSPQSTVSYEQYF. DNA of the CDR3: TGTGCCAGCAGCCCCCAGTCGACAGTCTCCTACGAGCAGTACTTC.

V and J are TRBV6-5 and TRBJ2-7, with D possibly TRBD1 on 5 matching bases. In germline, CDR1 is MNHEY, CDR2 SVGAGI. The ends were cut back, 6 bases at V and 0 bases at J, with 12 bases in the middle. The CDR3 has 14 amino acids. The CDR3 here is CASRPTVYSYEQYF. In DNA form, the CDR3 reads TGTGCCAGCAGACCGACAGTTTACTCCTACGAGCAGTACTTC.

The CDR3, as DNA: TGCGCCAGCAGTATCAGGGTGGGCTATGGCTACACCTTC. Its protein is CASSIRVGYGYTF. The chain employs TRBV10-2 and TRBJ1-2; D might be TRBD1 (5 bases). The CDR3 loop spans 13 amino acids. Germline CDR1 is WSHSY and CDR2 is SAAADI. Trimming cost V 5 bases and J 4 bases, with 11 bases left between them.

The chain couples TRBV27 to TRBJ2-7; weak D call: TRBD2 (5 bases). The germline gives CDR1 MNHEY, CDR2 SMNVEV (reference sequence). V shed 1 base and J shed 0 bases, with 10 bases lying between them. This CDR3 is built from 15 residues. The CDR3 DNA reads as TGTGCCAGCAGTTTATTACCGGGGAGCTCCTACGAGCAGTACTTC. As protein: CASSLLPGSSYEQYF.

CDR3 nucleotides: TGTGCCGTCGGCCCGGGGGGGTCCTATGGCTACACCTTC. It codes for CAVGPGGSYGYTF. The V and J genes are TRBV6-5 and TRBJ1-2; TRBD1 might be the D (5 bases). CDR1 and CDR2 from the germline V gene are MNHEY and SVGAGI. V lost 11 bases and J lost 4, with 17 bases in between. CDR3 length: 13 amino acids.

CDR3 sequence: CASSLIQANTGELFF. CDR3 bases: TGTGCCAGCAGCTTGATACAAGCAAACACCGGGGAGCTGTTTTTT. V gene TRBV5-4 combines with J gene TRBJ2-2; D is unresolved. Per the germline V gene, CDR1 is SGHNT and CDR2 is YYREEE (reference sequence). This CDR3 region has 15 residues. The V end was cut by 1 base, the J end by 2 bases, with 9 bases between. The complete variable domain, with remaining parts taken from reference TRBV5-4 and TRBJ2-2, reads ETGVTQSPTHLIKTRGQQVTLRCSSQSGHNTVSWYQQALGQGPQFIFQYYREEENGRGNFPPRFSGLQFPNYSSELNVNALELDDSALYLCASSLIQANTGELFFGEGSRLTVL.

The rearrangement uses TRBV30 and TRBJ1-5; D is unresolved. The germline gives CDR1 GTSNPN, CDR2 SVGIG (reference sequence). This CDR3 comprises 13 residues. V was clipped by 4 bases and J by 0 bases, with 7 bases between them. The CDR3 is CAWTKNSNQPQHF. In DNA form, the CDR3 reads TGTGCCTGGACTAAGAATAGCAATCAGCCCCAGCATTTT. Variable domain in full (rest from reference TRBV30 and TRBJ1-5): SQTIHQWPATLVQPVGSPLSLECTVEGTSNPNLYWYRQAAGRGLQLLFYSVGIGQISSEVPQNLSASRPQDRQFILSSKKLLLSDSGFYLCAWTKNSNQPQHFGDGTRLSIL.